A selection of T cell receptor beta chains follows, all from one sample in a study of T cells in Graves' hyperthyroidism and ophthalmopathy. TCRdb ran MiXCR on the multiplex PCR reads and lists one entry per CDR3 protein. The sample yields some 500,000 distinct CDR3 sequences, about 16% seen once. Sequenced input: blood. These receptors were obtained from a woman in her 30s with Graves' ophthalmopathy. Both conserved end residues are part of each CDR3. The D gene is left open where the match is weak. Clone size is shown for a subset of rows, as once, few, many or a class of expanded clone.

D gene,V gene,J gene,clone size,CDR3 DNA,CDR3 protein
-,TRBV28,TRBJ1-2,many,TGTGCCAGCAGTGCCGGCGCCTCTAACTATGGCTACACCTTC,CASSAGASNYGYTF
TRBD2,TRBV12-3/TRBV12-4,TRBJ2-3,-,TGTGCCAGCAGTTTATCGGTAGCGGGAGACACAGATACGCAGTATTTT,CASSLSVAGDTDTQYF
TRBD2,TRBV30,TRBJ2-3,many,TGTGCCTGGACACTGACTAGCGGAGGCACAGATACGCAGTATTTT,CAWTLTSGGTDTQYF
-,TRBV19,TRBJ2-3,-,TGTGCCGCCCGGAGCGGAACAAGCACAGATACGCAGTATTTT,CAARSGTSTDTQYF
-,TRBV11-2,TRBJ1-3,-,TGTGCCAGCAGCTTAGGGGGGAACGGAAACACCATATATTTT,CASSLGGNGNTIYF
-,TRBV2,TRBJ1-6,few,TGTGCCAGCAAAAGACAGGATTCACCCCTCCACTTT,CASKRQDSPLHF
-,TRBV28,TRBJ2-1,many,TGTGCCAGCAGTAAACCGACAGACTACAATGAGCAGTTCTTC,CASSKPTDYNEQFF
-,TRBV6-1,TRBJ2-5,many,TGTGCCAGCAGTCGATACACAGACCAAGAGACCCAGTACTTC,CASSRYTDQETQYF
TRBD1,TRBV4-3,TRBJ1-2,few,TGCGCCAGCAGCCAAGGGACAGGGGAGGAATGGTATGGCTACACCTTC,CASSQGTGEEWYGYTF
-,TRBV14,TRBJ2-3,-,TGTGCCAGCAGCCAAGATCTACGATCAGATACGCAGTATTTT,CASSQDLRSDTQYF
TRBD2,TRBV3-1,TRBJ2-4,-,TGTGCCAGCAGCCCAAACCTGGGACTAGCGGGGGGAAACATTCAGTACTTC,CASSPNLGLAGGNIQYF
-,TRBV11-2,TRBJ2-3,many,TGTGCCAGCAGCCCCAGGGCGACGCAGTATTTT,CASSPRATQYF
TRBD1,TRBV20-1,TRBJ1-1,many,TGCAGTGCTAGGATCTACAGGGGGCAGAACACTGAAGCTTTCTTT,CSARIYRGQNTEAFF
TRBD2,TRBV7-8,TRBJ2-5,many,TGTGCCAGCAGTGGGACTAGCGGGAGAGAGACCCAGTACTTC,CASSGTSGRETQYF
-,TRBV30,TRBJ1-2,few,TGTGCCTGGAGATCGGACGGCAACTATGGCTACACCTTC,CAWRSDGNYGYTF
TRBD2,TRBV7-2,TRBJ2-3,-,TGTGCCAGCGGGATTGGACTAGCTACAGATACGCAGTATTTT,CASGIGLATDTQYF
TRBD1,TRBV3-1,TRBJ1-1,many,TGTGCCAGCAGCCAAAGTCGGCAGGGGGCCGTGACTTTCTTT,CASSQSRQGAVTFF
-,TRBV4-1,TRBJ2-5,-,TGCGCCAGCAGCCAAACGGGGGCTGGGGGGGAGACCCAGTACTTC,CASSQTGAGGETQYF
-,TRBV20-1,TRBJ2-1,-,TGCAGTGCTAGACTGGGTAGGGATGAGCAGTTCTTC,CSARLGRDEQFF
TRBD2,TRBV24-1,TRBJ2-3,many,TGTGCCACCAGTTCCACTAGCGGGAGGGTCGCAGATACGCAGTATTTT,CATSSTSGRVADTQYF
-,TRBV28,TRBJ1-1,many,TGTGCCAGCAGTTTACAGCGGGGGGGCGCGTACACTGAAGCTTTCTTT,CASSLQRGGAYTEAFF
-,TRBV19,TRBJ2-3,few,TGTGCCAGTAGTATGGGGAACACAGATACGCAGTATTTT,CASSMGNTDTQYF
-,TRBV6-1,TRBJ1-1,many,TGTGCCAGCAGCTTTGGGACACCGAACACTGAAGCTTTCTTT,CASSFGTPNTEAFF